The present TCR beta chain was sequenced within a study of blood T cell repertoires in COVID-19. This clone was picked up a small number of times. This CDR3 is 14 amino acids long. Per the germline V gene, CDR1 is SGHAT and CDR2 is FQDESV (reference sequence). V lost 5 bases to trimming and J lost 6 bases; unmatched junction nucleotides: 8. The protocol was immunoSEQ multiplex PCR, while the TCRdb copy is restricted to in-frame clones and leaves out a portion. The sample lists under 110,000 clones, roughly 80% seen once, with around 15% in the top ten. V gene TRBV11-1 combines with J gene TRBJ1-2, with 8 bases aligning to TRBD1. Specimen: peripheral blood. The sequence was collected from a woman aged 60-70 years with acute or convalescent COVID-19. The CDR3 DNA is TGTGCCAGCAGCCCGGACAGGGAGAGTGATGGCTACACCTTC. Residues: CASSPDRESDGYTF.